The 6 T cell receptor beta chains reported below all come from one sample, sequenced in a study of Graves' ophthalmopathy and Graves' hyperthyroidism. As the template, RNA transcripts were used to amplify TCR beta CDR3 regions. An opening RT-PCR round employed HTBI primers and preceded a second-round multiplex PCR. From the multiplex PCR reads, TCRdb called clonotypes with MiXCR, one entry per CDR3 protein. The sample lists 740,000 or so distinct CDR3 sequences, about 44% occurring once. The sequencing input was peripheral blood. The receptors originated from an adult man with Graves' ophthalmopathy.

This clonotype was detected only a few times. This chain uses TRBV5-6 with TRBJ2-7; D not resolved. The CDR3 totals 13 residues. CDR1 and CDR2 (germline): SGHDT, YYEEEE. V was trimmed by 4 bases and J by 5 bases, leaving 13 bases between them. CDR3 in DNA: TGTGCCAGCAGCCTCACATTAGGCGACGAGCAGTACTTC. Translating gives CASSLTLGDEQYF.

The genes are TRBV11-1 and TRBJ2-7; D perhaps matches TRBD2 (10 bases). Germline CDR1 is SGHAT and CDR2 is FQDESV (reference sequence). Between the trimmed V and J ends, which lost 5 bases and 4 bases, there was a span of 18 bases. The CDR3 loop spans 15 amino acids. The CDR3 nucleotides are TGTGCCAGCAGCCTACTAGCGGGGACAGGGTACGAGCAGTACTTC. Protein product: CASSLLAGTGYEQYF.

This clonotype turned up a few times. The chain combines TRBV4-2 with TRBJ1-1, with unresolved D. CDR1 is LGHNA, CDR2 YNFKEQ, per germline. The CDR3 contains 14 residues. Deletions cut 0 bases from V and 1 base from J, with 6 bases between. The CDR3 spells CASSQEFQNTEAFF. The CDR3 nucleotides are TGTGCCAGCAGCCAAGAATTTCAGAACACTGAAGCTTTCTTT.

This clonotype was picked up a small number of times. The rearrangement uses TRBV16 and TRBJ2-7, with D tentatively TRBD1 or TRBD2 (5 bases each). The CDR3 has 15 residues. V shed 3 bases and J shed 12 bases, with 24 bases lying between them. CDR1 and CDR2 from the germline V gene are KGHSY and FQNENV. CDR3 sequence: CASSHSGTDHGYTYF. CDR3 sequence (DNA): TGTGCCAGCAGCCATTCCGGGACCGACCATGGATATACGTACTTC.

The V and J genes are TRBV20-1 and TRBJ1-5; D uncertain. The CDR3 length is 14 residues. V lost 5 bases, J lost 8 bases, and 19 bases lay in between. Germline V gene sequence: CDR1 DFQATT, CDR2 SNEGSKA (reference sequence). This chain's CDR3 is CSAGVDVSSEPQHF. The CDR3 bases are TGCAGTGCTGGAGTTGATGTAAGTTCCGAGCCCCAGCATTTT.

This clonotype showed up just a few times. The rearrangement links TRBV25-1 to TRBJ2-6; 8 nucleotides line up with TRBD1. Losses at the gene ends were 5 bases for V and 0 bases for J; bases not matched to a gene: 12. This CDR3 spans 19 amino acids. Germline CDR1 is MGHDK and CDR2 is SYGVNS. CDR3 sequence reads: CASSSLWGQASSGANVLTF. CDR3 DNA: TGTGCCAGCAGTTCTCTCTGGGGACAGGCATCCTCTGGGGCCAACGTCCTGACTTTC.